This entry concerns a single TCR beta chain. Patients of the Seattle cohort, enrolled during active infection, were followed longitudinally. As originally analysed: Reference gene primer amplification in the assay estimated nucleated cell counts. Profiling relied on immunoSEQ multiplex PCR, and the TCRdb table lists in-frame clones only, not all of them. V, J and clone size were drawn from that table, and D and trimming were deduced from the DNA. The sample has 190,000 or so clones; roughly 81% are singletons. The data are from a study of blood T cell repertoires in COVID-19. About the study: Donors in the United States, Italy and Spain gave samples during acute or convalescent COVID-19. From T cells, B-cell-depleted T cells, or PBMCs came the material, which was cDNA or gDNA.

Trimming removed 0 bases from V and 4 bases from J; junction bases left unmatched: 7. The CDR3 spans 16 residues. The germline V gene has CDR1 SGHRS and CDR2 YFSETQ. V is TRBV5-1 and J is TRBJ2-3; 8 bases are shared with TRBD2. Sequencing was carried out using peripheral blood. This receptor was identified in a woman older than 75 with COVID-19, enrolled during active disease. Here the CDR3 reads CASSLGAGGPPDTQYF. CDR3 nucleotides: TGCGCCAGCAGCTTGGGTGCGGGGGGCCCGCCAGATACGCAGTATTTT.